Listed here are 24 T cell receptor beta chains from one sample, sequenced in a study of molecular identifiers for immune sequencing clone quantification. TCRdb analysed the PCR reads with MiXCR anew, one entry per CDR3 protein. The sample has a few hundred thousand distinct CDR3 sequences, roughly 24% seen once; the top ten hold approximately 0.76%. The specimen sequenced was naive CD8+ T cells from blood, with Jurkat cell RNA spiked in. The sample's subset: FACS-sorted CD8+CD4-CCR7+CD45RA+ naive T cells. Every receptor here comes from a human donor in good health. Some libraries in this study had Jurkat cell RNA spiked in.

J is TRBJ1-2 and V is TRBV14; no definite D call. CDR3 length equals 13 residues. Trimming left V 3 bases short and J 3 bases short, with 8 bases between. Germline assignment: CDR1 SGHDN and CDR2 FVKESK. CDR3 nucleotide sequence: TGTGCCAGCAGCCATAACACCTACTATGGCTACACCTTC. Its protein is CASSHNTYYGYTF. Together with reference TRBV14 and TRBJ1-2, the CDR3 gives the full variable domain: EAGVTQFPSHSVIEKGQTVTLRCDPISGHDNLYWYRRVMGKEIKFLLHFVKESKQDESGMPNNRFLAERTGGTYSTLKVQPAELEDSGVYFCASSHNTYYGYTFGSGTRLTVV.

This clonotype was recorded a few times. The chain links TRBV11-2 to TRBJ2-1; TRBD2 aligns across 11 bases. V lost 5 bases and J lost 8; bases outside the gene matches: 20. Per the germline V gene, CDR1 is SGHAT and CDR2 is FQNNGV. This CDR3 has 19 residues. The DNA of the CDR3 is TGTGCCAGCAGCCCCTTCGGATCTAGCGGGGGGACCCCCCGTGATGAGCAGTTCTTC. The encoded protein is CASSPFGSSGGTPRDEQFF.

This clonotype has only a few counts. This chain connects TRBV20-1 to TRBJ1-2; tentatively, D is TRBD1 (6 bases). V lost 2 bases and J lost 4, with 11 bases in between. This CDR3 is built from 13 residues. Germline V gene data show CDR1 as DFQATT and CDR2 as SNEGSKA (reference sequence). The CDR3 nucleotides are TGCAGTGCTAGATCCGGACAGACCTATGGCTACACCTTC. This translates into CSARSGQTYGYTF.

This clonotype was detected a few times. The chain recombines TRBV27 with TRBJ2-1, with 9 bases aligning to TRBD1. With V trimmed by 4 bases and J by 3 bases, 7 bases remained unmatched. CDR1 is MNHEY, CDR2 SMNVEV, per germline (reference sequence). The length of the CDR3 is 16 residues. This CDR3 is CASSSQDRGVYNEQFF. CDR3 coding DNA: TGTGCCAGCAGTTCCCAGGACAGGGGCGTCTACAATGAGCAGTTCTTC.

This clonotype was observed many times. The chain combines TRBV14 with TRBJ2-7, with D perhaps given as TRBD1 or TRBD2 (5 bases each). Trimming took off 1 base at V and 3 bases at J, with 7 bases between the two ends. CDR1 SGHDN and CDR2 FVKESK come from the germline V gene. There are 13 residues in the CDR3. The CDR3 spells CASSQAGHYEQYF. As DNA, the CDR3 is TGTGCCAGCAGCCAAGCGGGGCACTACGAGCAGTACTTC.

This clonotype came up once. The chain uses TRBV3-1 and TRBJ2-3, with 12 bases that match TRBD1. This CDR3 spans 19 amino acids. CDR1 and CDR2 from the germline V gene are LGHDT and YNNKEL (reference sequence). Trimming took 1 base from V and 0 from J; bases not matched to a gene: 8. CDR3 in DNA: TGTGCCAGCAGCCAAGGTCCGGGACAGGGGGCCCTAAGCACAGATACGCAGTATTTT. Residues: CASSQGPGQGALSTDTQYF.

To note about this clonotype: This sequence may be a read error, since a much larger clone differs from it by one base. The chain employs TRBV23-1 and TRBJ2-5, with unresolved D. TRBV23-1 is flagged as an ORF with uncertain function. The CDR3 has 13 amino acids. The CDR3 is CASYLGTAEPQYF. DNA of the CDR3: TGCGCCAGCTACCTTGGTACCGCAGAGCCCCAGTACTTC.

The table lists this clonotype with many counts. The CDR3 nucleotides are TGCAGCGTTGAGGGGACTAGCGGGGACTACAATGAGCAGTTCTTC. Translated, it gives CSVEGTSGDYNEQFF. This rearrangement joins TRBV29-1 to TRBJ2-1; 13 bases are a match to TRBD2. This CDR3 comprises 15 residues. With V trimmed by 3 bases and J by 3 bases, 2 bases remained unmatched. Per germline, CDR1 SQVTM and CDR2 ANQGSEA.

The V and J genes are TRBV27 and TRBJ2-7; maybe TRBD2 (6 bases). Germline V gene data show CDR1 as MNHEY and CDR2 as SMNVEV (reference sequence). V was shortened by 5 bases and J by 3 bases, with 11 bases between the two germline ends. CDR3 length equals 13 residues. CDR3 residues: CASSNSGYYEQYF. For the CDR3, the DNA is TGTGCCAGCAGTAATAGCGGTTACTACGAGCAGTACTTC.

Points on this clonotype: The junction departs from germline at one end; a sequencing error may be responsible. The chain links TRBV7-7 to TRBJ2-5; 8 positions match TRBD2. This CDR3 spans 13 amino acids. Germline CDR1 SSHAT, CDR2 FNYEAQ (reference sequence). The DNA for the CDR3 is TGTGCTAGCAGCCATCGGGGGGGGGAGACCCAGTACTTC. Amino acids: CASSHRGGETQYF. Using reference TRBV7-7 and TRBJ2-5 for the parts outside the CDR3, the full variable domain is GAGVSQSPRYKVTKRGQDVTLRCDPISSHATLYWYQQALGQGPEFLTYFNYEAQPDKSGLPSDRFSAERPEGSISTLTIQRTEQRDSAMYRCASSHRGGETQYFGPGTRLLVL.

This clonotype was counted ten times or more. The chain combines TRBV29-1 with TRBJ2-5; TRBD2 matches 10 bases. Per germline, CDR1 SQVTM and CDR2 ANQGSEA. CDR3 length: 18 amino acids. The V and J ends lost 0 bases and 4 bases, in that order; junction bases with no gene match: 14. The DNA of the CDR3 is TGCAGCGTTGAAGATCCGTTGACTAGCGGGCCGTTAGGAGAGACCCAGTACTTC. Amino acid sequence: CSVEDPLTSGPLGETQYF. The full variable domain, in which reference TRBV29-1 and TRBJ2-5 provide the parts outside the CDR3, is SAVISQKPSRDICQRGTSLTIQCQVDSQVTMMFWYRQQPGQSLTLIATANQGSEATYESGFVIDKFPISRPNLTFSTLTVSNMSPEDSSIYLCSVEDPLTSGPLGETQYFGPGTRLLVL.

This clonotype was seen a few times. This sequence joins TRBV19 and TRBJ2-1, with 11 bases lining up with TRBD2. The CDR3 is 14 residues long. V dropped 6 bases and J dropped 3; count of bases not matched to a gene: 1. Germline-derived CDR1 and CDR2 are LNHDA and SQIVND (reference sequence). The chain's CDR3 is CASRTSGIYNEQFF. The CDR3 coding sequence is TGTGCCAGTAGGACTAGCGGGATCTACAATGAGCAGTTCTTC. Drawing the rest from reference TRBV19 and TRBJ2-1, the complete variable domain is DGGITQSPKYLFRKEGQNVTLSCEQNLNHDAMYWYRQDPGQGLRLIYYSQIVNDFQKGDIAEGYSVSREKKESFPLTVTSAQKNPTAFYLCASRTSGIYNEQFFGPGTRLTVL.

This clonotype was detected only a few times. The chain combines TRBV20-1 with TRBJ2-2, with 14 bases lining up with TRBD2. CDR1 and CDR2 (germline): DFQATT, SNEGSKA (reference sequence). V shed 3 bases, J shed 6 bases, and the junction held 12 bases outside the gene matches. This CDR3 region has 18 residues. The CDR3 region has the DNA TGCAGTGCTAGGCCTGAGACTAGCGGGGGGGCTATTTCCGGGGAGCTGTTTTTT. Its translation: CSARPETSGGAISGELFF.

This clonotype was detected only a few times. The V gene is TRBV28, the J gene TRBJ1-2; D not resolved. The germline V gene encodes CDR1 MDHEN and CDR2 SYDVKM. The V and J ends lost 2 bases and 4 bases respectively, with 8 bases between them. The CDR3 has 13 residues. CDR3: CASSLRKSYGYTF. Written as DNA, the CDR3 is TGTGCCAGCAGTTTACGAAAGAGCTATGGCTACACCTTC.

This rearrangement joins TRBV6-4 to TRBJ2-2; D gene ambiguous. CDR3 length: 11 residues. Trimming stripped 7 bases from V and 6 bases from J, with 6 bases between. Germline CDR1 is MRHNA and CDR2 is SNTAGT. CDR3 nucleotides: TGTGCCAGCAAAGCACCCGGGGAGCTGTTTTTT. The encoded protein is CASKAPGELFF.

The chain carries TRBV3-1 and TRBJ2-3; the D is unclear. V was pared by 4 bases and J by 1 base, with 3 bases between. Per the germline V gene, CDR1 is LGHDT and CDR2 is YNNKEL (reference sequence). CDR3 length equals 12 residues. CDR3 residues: CASSPCTDTQYF. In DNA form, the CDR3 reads TGTGCCAGCAGCCCATGCACAGATACGCAGTATTTT.

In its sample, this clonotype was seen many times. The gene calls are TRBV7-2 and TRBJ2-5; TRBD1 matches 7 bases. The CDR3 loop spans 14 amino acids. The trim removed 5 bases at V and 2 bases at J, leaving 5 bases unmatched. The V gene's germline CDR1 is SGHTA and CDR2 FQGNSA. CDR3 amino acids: CASSPGTEQETQYF. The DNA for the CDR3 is TGTGCCAGCAGCCCAGGGACAGAACAAGAGACCCAGTACTTC.

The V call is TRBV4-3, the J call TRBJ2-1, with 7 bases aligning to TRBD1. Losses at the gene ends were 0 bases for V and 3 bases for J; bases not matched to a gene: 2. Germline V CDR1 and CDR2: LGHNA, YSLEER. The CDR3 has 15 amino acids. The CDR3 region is CASSQDPGGYNEQFF. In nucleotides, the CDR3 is TGCGCCAGCAGCCAAGATCCAGGGGGCTACAATGAGCAGTTCTTC.

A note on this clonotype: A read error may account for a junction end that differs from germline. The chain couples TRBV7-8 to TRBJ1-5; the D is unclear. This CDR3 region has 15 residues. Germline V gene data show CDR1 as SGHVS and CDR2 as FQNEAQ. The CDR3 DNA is TGTGCCAACAGCTTAGTCGCAAGTAGCAATCAGCCCCAGCATTTT. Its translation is CANSLVASSNQPQHF.

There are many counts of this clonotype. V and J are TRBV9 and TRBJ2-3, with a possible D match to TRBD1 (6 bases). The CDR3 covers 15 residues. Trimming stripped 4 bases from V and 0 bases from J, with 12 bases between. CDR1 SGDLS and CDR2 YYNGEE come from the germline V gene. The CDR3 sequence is CASSSRQDSTDTQYF. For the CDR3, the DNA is TGTGCCAGCAGCTCTCGACAGGATAGCACAGATACGCAGTATTTT.

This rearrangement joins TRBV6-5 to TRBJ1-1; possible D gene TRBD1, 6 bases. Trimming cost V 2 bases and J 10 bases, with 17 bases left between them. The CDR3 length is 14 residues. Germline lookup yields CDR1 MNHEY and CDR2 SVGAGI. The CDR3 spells CASSYRGPGGGAFF. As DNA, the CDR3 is TGTGCCAGCAGTTACCGGGGCCCGGGAGGGGGAGCTTTCTTT.

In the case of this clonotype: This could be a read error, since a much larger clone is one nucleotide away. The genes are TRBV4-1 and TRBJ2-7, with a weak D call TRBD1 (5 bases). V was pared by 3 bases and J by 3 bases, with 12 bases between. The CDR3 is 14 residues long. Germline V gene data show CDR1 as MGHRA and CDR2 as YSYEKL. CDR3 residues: CASSHRDPHYEQYF. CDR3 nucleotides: TGCGCCAGCAGCCACAGGGATCCCCACTACGAGCAGTACTTC.

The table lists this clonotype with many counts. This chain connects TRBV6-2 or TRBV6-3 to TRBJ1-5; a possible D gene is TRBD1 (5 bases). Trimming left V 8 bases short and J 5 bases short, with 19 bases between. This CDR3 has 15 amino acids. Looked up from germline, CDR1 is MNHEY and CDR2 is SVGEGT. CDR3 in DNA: TGTGCCAGCTCCCCCCACTGGGAAGGGGATCAGCCCCAGCATTTT. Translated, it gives CASSPHWEGDQPQHF.

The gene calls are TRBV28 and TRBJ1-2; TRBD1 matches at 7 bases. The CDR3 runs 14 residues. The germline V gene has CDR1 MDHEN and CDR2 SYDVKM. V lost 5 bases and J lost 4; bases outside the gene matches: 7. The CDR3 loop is CASSLRQGTYGYTF. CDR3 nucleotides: TGTGCCAGCAGTCTCAGACAGGGAACCTATGGCTACACCTTC.